This T cell receptor (beta chain) was identified in a study of shared clonotypes between healthy human individuals. The wider study: Participating donors consisted of two women and a few men aged 18 to 49. Per donor, CD8 memory used one plate, CD8 naive used two, CD4 memory used three and CD4 naive used three.

Participating donors were healthy, HIV-negative adults free of recent acute infections or vaccinations. Original analysis: Filtering differed because ImmunoSEQ produced junction-only sequences that carried no quality scores. Some clones are missing from TCRdb's copy, which holds only in-frame ones; the method was immunoSEQ multiplex PCR. V, J and clone size reflect that table, while D and trimming were determined from the DNA. Here the sample spans 2 million to 2.5 million clones, just over 90% being singletons. V dropped 5 bases and J dropped 7 bases, with 9 bases sitting between them. This CDR3 contains 11 residues. Germline assignment: CDR1 SGHRS and CDR2 YFSETQ.

This rearrangement joins TRBV5-1 to TRBJ2-5; D ambiguous. The specimen was naive CD4+ T cells from PBMCs. Stated subset: CD45RA+ positively selected. The TCR sequence derives from a young man in good health. Some clones in this sample may be carry-over from other donors' samples. Here the CDR3 reads CASRDGRTQYF. The CDR3 DNA reads TGCGCCAGCAGAGACGGGCGGACCCAGTACTTC.